This T cell receptor (beta chain) is from a study of glioma-infiltrating T cells. Germline V lookup: CDR1 SGHTA, CDR2 FQGNSA. The CDR3 covers 14 residues. V shed 4 bases and J shed 4 bases, with 10 bases lying between them. The iRepertoire nested amplicon-rescue multiplex PCR amplified TCR alpha and beta CDR3s from RNA. TCRdb re-derived calls from the multiplex PCR reads in MiXCR, one entry per CDR3 protein. The repertoire includes roughly 350,000 distinct CDR3 sequences, less than 50% of them detected once, and 12% sits in the top ten. Source material: glioma tissue, nonneoplastic brain tissue, or PBMCs (not recorded which). The chain links TRBV7-2 to TRBJ2-2; D remains ambiguous. This clonotype was obtained from a human donor with low-grade glioma or glioblastoma, undergoing nonglioma brain surgery, or in good health (not recorded which). CDR3 region: CASSSGQPTGELFF. In nucleotides, the CDR3 is TGTGCCAGCAGCTCCGGGCAGCCCACCGGGGAGCTGTTTTTT.